The 27 T cell receptor beta chains presented below share a single source sample, sequenced in a study of beta chain features in type 1 diabetes. Study-level results: Within each of all four CD4+ subsets, Type 1 diabetes patients had TCRB CDR3s that were moderately but significantly shorter.

No cognate antigen is known for these TCRs. The whole isolated RNA underwent reverse transcription, so sequencing captured expressed TCRB transcripts. The method was immunoSEQ multiplex PCR; TCRdb's version includes in-frame clones alone and lacks a portion of them. The sample holds more than 550,000 clones, about an eighth seen once. Sequenced: naive CD4+ T cells from blood. These receptors were taken from a man younger than 35 with type 1 diabetes.

This chain links TRBV27 with TRBJ1-1; D gene unclear. Per germline, CDR1 MNHEY and CDR2 SMNVEV (reference sequence). The CDR3 runs 13 residues. Trimming stripped 4 bases from V and 5 bases from J, with 11 bases between. CDR3 residues: CASSSEGRTEAFF. The CDR3 bases are TGTGCCAGCAGTTCTGAGGGCCGAACTGAAGCTTTCTTT.

This clone was observed a few times. The chain links TRBV29-1 to TRBJ2-2, with D perhaps matching TRBD2 (6 bases). Germline V gives CDR1 SQVTM, CDR2 ANQGSEA. V was cut by 4 bases and J by 0 bases, with 9 bases left in between. The CDR3 is made up of 14 amino acids. In DNA form, the CDR3 reads TGCAGCGTTGCGGGGGACGCGAACACCGGGGAGCTGTTTTTT. Residues: CSVAGDANTGELFF.

This clone was counted between two and nine times. The gene calls are TRBV5-4 and TRBJ1-4; TRBD1 matches 8 bases. This CDR3 spans 15 amino acids. CDR1 and CDR2 from the germline V gene are SGHNT and YYREEE (reference sequence). Unmatched junction bases numbered 5, after V lost 4 bases and J lost 3 bases. CDR3 nucleotides: TGTGCCAGCAGCCATCCGGACAGGGCTAATGAAAAACTGTTTTTT. This translates into CASSHPDRANEKLFF.

The chain recombines TRBV6-6 with TRBJ2-7; possible D gene TRBD2, 5 bases. Trimming took 4 bases from V and 3 from J, leaving 16 bases between them. The CDR3 sequence is 15 residues long. The germline V gene has CDR1 MNHNY and CDR2 SVGAGI (reference sequence). CDR3 sequence reads: CASSWVAGPNYEQYF. DNA of the CDR3: TGTGCCAGCAGTTGGGTTGCGGGTCCTAACTACGAGCAGTACTTC.

In this sample, this clone turned up a few times. The rearrangement links TRBV2 to TRBJ2-7; no definite D call. V lost 7 bases and J 3 bases, leaving 10 bases between the germline ends. The CDR3 is 12 residues long. Germline-derived CDR1 and CDR2 are SNHLY and FYNNEI. The CDR3: CASKRGSYEQYF. DNA of the CDR3: TGTGCCAGCAAGCGCGGAAGCTACGAGCAGTACTTC.

The chain carries TRBV29-1 and TRBJ1-1, with D perhaps TRBD1 (6 bases). The germline V gene has CDR1 SQVTM and CDR2 ANQGSEA. The CDR3 sequence is 15 residues long. The V end lost 0 bases, the J end lost 5 bases, and 16 bases lay between the germline ends. The CDR3 sequence: CSVEDLQGIRTEAFF. In nucleotides, the CDR3 is TGCAGCGTTGAAGATCTTCAGGGGATCAGAACTGAAGCTTTCTTT.

This clone appeared a few times. The chain links TRBV14 to TRBJ2-1; TRBD2 is a possible D gene (6 bases). In germline, CDR1 is SGHDN, CDR2 FVKESK. V lost 8 bases to trimming and J lost 5 bases, with 25 bases between them. The CDR3 extends over 17 amino acids. The CDR3 nucleotides are TGTGCCAGCTGCTTGGAGGGTGGGCGGGTCGCTGACAATGAGCAGTTCTTC. Translating gives CASCLEGGRVADNEQFF.

This clone was seen a few times. The same CDR3 also results from other DNA sequences found in this sample. The chain uses TRBV7-2 and TRBJ1-5, with no clear D. Between the trimmed V and J ends, which lost 1 base and 4 bases, there was a span of 2 bases. The CDR3 has 12 amino acids. Germline-derived CDR1 and CDR2 are SGHTA and FQGNSA. CDR3 sequence: CASSLVNQPQHF. CDR3 nucleotides: TGTGCCAGCAGCTTAGTGAATCAGCCCCAGCATTTT.

This clone has only a few counts. The chain is built from TRBV18 and TRBJ1-2, with 9 bases identical to TRBD1. This CDR3 region has 14 residues. Germline V CDR1 and CDR2: KGHSH, LQKENI. The V segment lost 5 bases and the J segment 2 bases; nucleotides outside the gene matches: 3. Here the CDR3 reads CASSVGQGNYGYTF. The CDR3 region has the DNA TGTGCCAGCTCAGTAGGACAGGGGAACTATGGCTACACCTTC. Filled out from reference TRBV18 and TRBJ1-2, the complete variable domain reads NAGVMQNPRHLVRRRGQEARLRCSPMKGHSHVYWYRQLPEEGLKFMVYLQKENIIDESGMPKERFSAEFPKEGPSILRIQQVVRGDSAAYFCASSVGQGNYGYTFGSGTRLTVV.

The chain couples TRBV30 to TRBJ2-5; D is tentatively TRBD1 or TRBD2 (5 bases each). The CDR3 length is 12 residues. Trimming removed 5 bases at V and 4 bases at J, with 11 bases between. CDR1 and CDR2 from the germline V gene are GTSNPN and SVGIG (reference sequence). In DNA form, the CDR3 reads TGTGCCTGGGGGAGTGGGGGAGAGACCCAGTACTTC. Translation: CAWGSGGETQYF. Filled out from reference TRBV30 and TRBJ2-5, the complete variable domain reads SQTIHQWPATLVQPVGSPLSLECTVEGTSNPNLYWYRQAAGRGLQLLFYSVGIGQISSEVPQNLSASRPQDRQFILSSKKLLLSDSGFYLCAWGSGGETQYFGPGTRLLVL.

The sample holds one count of this clone. V usage is TRBV11-2 and J usage is TRBJ2-4, with 13 bases that match TRBD2. Germline CDR1 SGHAT, CDR2 FQNNGV. The junction had 12 bases not matched to a gene; V was cut back by 5 bases and J by 11 bases. The CDR3 contains 16 residues. In DNA form, the CDR3 reads TGTGCCAGCAGCCCCTGGACTAGCGGGGGAGTTGAGGTTCAGTACTTC. Amino acid sequence: CASSPWTSGGVEVQYF.

This clone was seen a handful of times. The chain is built from TRBV29-1 and TRBJ2-3, with D perhaps given as TRBD1 or TRBD2 (5 bases each). CDR1 and CDR2 from the germline V gene are SQVTM and ANQGSEA. The length of the CDR3 is 19 residues. Trimming took off 4 bases at V and 1 base at J, with 27 bases between the two ends. In DNA form, the CDR3 reads TGCAGCGTTGCCTCAAGTGGGGGACCTTATCAAATTGGCACAGATACGCAGTATTTT. It codes for CSVASSGGPYQIGTDTQYF.

This sequence joins TRBV6-5 and TRBJ2-7; TRBD2 agrees at 8 bases. This CDR3 has 13 residues. Germline lookup yields CDR1 MNHEY and CDR2 SVGAGI. J gave up 4 bases and V 7 bases, and 6 bases lay outside the gene matches. CDR3 sequence: CASIDSGTYEQYF. CDR3 nucleotides: TGTGCCAGCATCGATAGCGGGACGTACGAGCAGTACTTC.

The gene calls are TRBV30 and TRBJ1-2; 8 bases align to TRBD1. Germline CDR1 reads GTSNPN; CDR2 reads SVGIG (reference sequence). J was trimmed by 4 bases and V by 0 bases; bases with no gene match: 4. This CDR3 has 14 residues. In nucleotides, the CDR3 is TGTGCCTGGAGTGTATTGGACAGGGCCTATGGCTACACCTTC. It is translated as CAWSVLDRAYGYTF.

CDR3 DNA: TGCGCCAGCAGCCGGACTAGCGGGGTGCCCTACGAGCAGTACTTC. Translating gives CASSRTSGVPYEQYF. The chain couples TRBV4-1 to TRBJ2-7; 12 nucleotides line up with TRBD2. Germline V gene sequence: CDR1 MGHRA, CDR2 YSYEKL. Trimming cost V 4 bases and J 2 bases; bases outside gene matches: 3. This CDR3 is built from 15 residues.

This clone was seen more than once but under ten times. The chain couples TRBV5-1 to TRBJ2-7; the D gene is possibly TRBD2 (5 bases). Trimming took 2 bases from V and 7 from J, leaving 13 bases between them. Germline V gene sequence: CDR1 SGHRS, CDR2 YFSETQ. The CDR3 length is 13 residues. CDR3 residues: CASSFGPGEEQYF. CDR3 bases: TGCGCCAGCAGCTTTGGCCCCGGGGAAGAGCAGTACTTC.

This clone was seen only a few times. The gene calls are TRBV30 and TRBJ1-5, with unresolved D. The CDR3 spans 14 residues. Trimming took off 1 base at V and 3 bases at J, with 10 bases between the two ends. Germline V gene data show CDR1 as GTSNPN and CDR2 as SVGIG (reference sequence). The CDR3 DNA follows: TGTGCCTGGAGTGATACGGAGATCAATCAGCCCCAGCATTTT. Amino acid sequence: CAWSDTEINQPQHF.

This chain uses TRBV19 with TRBJ2-3, with unresolved D. Trimming took off 4 bases at V and 5 bases at J, with 10 bases between the two ends. The CDR3 has 13 amino acids. Looked up from germline, CDR1 is LNHDA and CDR2 is SQIVND (reference sequence). The CDR3 nucleotides are TGTGCCAGTAGTAGGGCTGTGGAAGATACGCAGTATTTT. This encodes CASSRAVEDTQYF.

The chain combines TRBV6-5 with TRBJ2-7; 7 positions agree with TRBD2. The CDR3 consists of 16 residues. After removal of 0 bases from V and 4 bases from J, the junction contained 9 bases not matched to a gene. Germline V gene sequence: CDR1 MNHEY, CDR2 SVGAGI. CDR3 region: CASSYSGTRGFYEQYF. The CDR3 nucleotides are TGTGCCAGCAGTTACTCTGGGACGCGGGGGTTTTACGAGCAGTACTTC.

This clone has only a few counts. This chain connects TRBV29-1 to TRBJ2-3, with 14 bases matching TRBD2. There are 16 residues in the CDR3. Germline loops: CDR1 SQVTM, CDR2 ANQGSEA. The junction had 9 bases not matched to a gene; V was cut back by 6 bases and J by 4 bases. This CDR3 is CSVKGTSGRGADTQYF. The CDR3 nucleotides read TGCAGCGTGAAAGGGACTAGCGGGAGAGGGGCAGATACGCAGTATTTT.

V and J are TRBV7-9 and TRBJ2-1; D is perhaps TRBD2 (6 bases). V shed 5 bases and J shed 5 bases, with 19 bases lying between them. CDR1 is SEHNR and CDR2 is FQNEAQ in the germline V gene (reference sequence). The CDR3 totals 16 residues. The CDR3 sequence: CASSQEGLAWNNEQFF. The CDR3 DNA reads TGTGCCAGCAGCCAGGAGGGGCTAGCGTGGAACAATGAGCAGTTCTTC.

The CDR3: CASSRTGDRYNEQFF. DNA for the CDR3: TGCGCCAGCAGCAGGACGGGGGATCGCTACAATGAGCAGTTCTTC. The V gene is TRBV5-1, the J gene TRBJ2-1; possibly TRBD2 for D (6 bases). Trimming pared 4 bases from V and 3 bases from J, leaving 14 bases between. Germline V CDR1 and CDR2: SGHRS, YFSETQ. This CDR3 region has 15 residues.

This clone was seen only a few times. The chain uses TRBV28 and TRBJ1-2; D remains unclear. Germline V lookup: CDR1 MDHEN, CDR2 SYDVKM. Trimming pared 6 bases from V and 4 bases from J, leaving 12 bases between. This CDR3 spans 13 amino acids. This CDR3 is CASRSRSVYGYTF. For the CDR3, the DNA is TGTGCCAGCAGGTCCAGGTCTGTCTATGGCTACACCTTC.

A few counts support this clone. This chain connects TRBV19 to TRBJ1-2; D perhaps matches TRBD1 (6 bases). The CDR3 is 13 residues long. Trimming took off 5 bases at V and 4 bases at J, with 11 bases between the two ends. Germline values: CDR1 LNHDA, CDR2 SQIVND (reference sequence). The CDR3 DNA reads as TGTGCCAGTAGTCGGACAGACCTCTATGGCTACACCTTC. It is translated as CASSRTDLYGYTF.

The genes are TRBV5-1 and TRBJ2-3, with 7 bases that match TRBD1. The CDR3 length is 14 residues. The germline gives CDR1 SGHRS, CDR2 YFSETQ. V lost 4 bases to trimming and J lost 5 bases; unmatched junction nucleotides: 7. CDR3 amino acids: CASSLGTAGDTQYF. CDR3 nucleotide sequence: TGCGCCAGCAGCCTAGGGACAGCCGGAGATACGCAGTATTTT.

V is TRBV27 and J is TRBJ1-2; the D is unclear. Trimming stripped 3 bases from V and 2 bases from J, with 7 bases between. The length of the CDR3 is 13 residues. From germline, CDR1 is MNHEY and CDR2 SMNVEV (reference sequence). CDR3 coding DNA: TGTGCCAGCAGTTTCATGGGGAACTATGGCTACACCTTC. Encoded protein: CASSFMGNYGYTF.

This clone was found a few times. The chain combines TRBV7-3 with TRBJ1-1; D is perhaps TRBD1 (6 bases). Trimming took 5 bases from V and 4 from J, leaving 17 bases between them. CDR1 SGHTA and CDR2 FQGTGA come from the germline V gene. There are 15 residues in the CDR3. CDR3 DNA sequence: TGTGCCAGCAGCAATACAGGGCGGATGGGCACTGAAGCTTTCTTT. It is translated as CASSNTGRMGTEAFF.